The present entry profiles one TCR beta chain with its context. At one end the junction does not follow the germline gene, possibly because of a read error. The sample is drawn from a study of tumor-infiltrating lymphocytes in primary liver carcinoma. cDNA specific to TCR beta was made from 500 ng of total RNA, with a constant-region primer employed for priming. ARM-PCR, slightly modified, supplied the TCR beta libraries through three nested multiplex PCR rounds. Investigators reported that the first two PCR rounds, at about 9 cycles each, used TRBV1-TRBV30 forward primers with a C-beta reverse primer. TCRdb ran MiXCR on the multiplex PCR reads and lists one entry per CDR3 protein. The repertoire holds 44,000 or so distinct CDR3 sequences, about three quarters seen once, with around 30% in the top ten. The roughly 18-32 mg bulk tissue piece was not sorted before simultaneous RNA and DNA extraction.

The CDR3 is 14 amino acids. Germline V gives CDR1 ENHRY, CDR2 SYGVKD. Input material: liver tumor tissue from sampling region 5. Subset indicated: tumor region T5, tumor centre. The genes are TRBV10-3 and TRBJ1-1; D is undetermined. The clonotype comes from a man aged 35-49 years with primary liver carcinoma and hepatitis B virus infection. The CDR3 DNA is TGTGCCATCAGTGAGTCAGCGTTGAACACTGTAGCTTTCTTT. Translating it yields CAISESALNTVAFF.